The 21 T cell receptor beta chains below come from one sample, sequenced in a study of blood T cell repertoires in COVID-19 (dated by TCRdb to between 2020 and 2021). Receptors were amplified or captured by the immunoSEQ multiplex PCR assay. The immuneACCESS repertoire file appears here via TCRdb, limited to in-frame rearrangements. These files lack a portion of the clones; in checked studies, under half of the deficit traces to unresolved V genes, and the cause of the others is not known. The sample table holds around 120,000 clones, of which more than 60% were seen once. The ten top clones hold about 2.3% of the sample. The sequenced material came from peripheral blood. These receptors originate from a man in his sixties or seventies with acute or convalescent COVID-19.

J is TRBJ1-1 and V is TRBV9, with D unresolved. The germline V and J ends were trimmed by 0 bases and 6 bases, with 12 bases remaining between them. Germline V CDR1 and CDR2: SGDLS, YYNGEE. The CDR3 length is 14 residues. This CDR3 reads CASSVGWAQPEAFF. As DNA, the CDR3 is TGTGCCAGCAGCGTAGGCTGGGCCCAACCTGAAGCTTTCTTT.

The J gene is TRBJ2-7, the V gene TRBV18, with a tentative D call TRBD2 (5 bases). V was shortened by 4 bases and J by 2 bases, with 15 bases between the two germline ends. There are 15 residues in the CDR3. Germline V lookup: CDR1 KGHSH, CDR2 LQKENI. CDR3 loop: CASSLLPGSTYEQYF. The CDR3 nucleotides are TGTGCCAGCTCACTACTTCCGGGATCCACCTACGAGCAGTACTTC.

This clone was seen a handful of times. CDR3 nucleotides: TGTGCCAGCAGCCAAGGACTAGCGGGGGGAGCCTACGAGCAGTACTTC. Translating gives CASSQGLAGGAYEQYF. The gene calls are TRBV3-1 (or the pseudogene TRBV3-2) and TRBJ2-7, with 13 nucleotides matching TRBD2. V was clipped by 1 base and J by 2 bases; unmatched bases: 2. Germline CDR1 reads LGHDT; CDR2 reads YNNKEL (reference sequence). This CDR3 contains 16 residues.

There are a few counts of this clone. This chain joins TRBV5-4 and TRBJ1-2; D uncertain. The CDR3 is 17 amino acids. Germline loops: CDR1 SGHNT, CDR2 YYREEE (reference sequence). V lost 1 base and J 7 bases, leaving 23 bases between the germline ends. Here the CDR3 reads CASSLQIPGFHAPGYTF. The DNA for the CDR3 is TGTGCCAGCAGCTTGCAGATCCCGGGATTCCACGCTCCTGGCTACACCTTC.

CDR3 nucleotides: TGTGCCAGCAGTTACTTTCAGGGGCCCGGGGAGCTGTTTTTT. This translates into CASSYFQGPGELFF. The V call is TRBV6-5, the J call TRBJ2-2; the D gene is possibly TRBD1 (6 bases). Germline CDR1 and CDR2: MNHEY and SVGAGI. The V and J ends lost 1 base and 6 bases respectively, with 9 bases between them. This CDR3 is 14 amino acids long.

The chain links TRBV5-4 to TRBJ2-3; weak D call: TRBD2 (5 bases). Trimming removed 0 bases from V and 5 bases from J, with 16 bases in between. Germline lookup yields CDR1 SGHNT and CDR2 YYREEE (reference sequence). This CDR3 region has 16 residues. The CDR3 region is CASSLGASGWGDTQYF. The CDR3, as DNA: TGTGCCAGCAGCTTGGGAGCCAGCGGATGGGGAGATACGCAGTATTTT.

This chain connects TRBV19 to TRBJ1-2, with D possibly TRBD1 on 5 matching bases. V lost 6 bases and J lost 2, with 13 bases in between. The CDR3 has 14 amino acids. The germline gives CDR1 LNHDA, CDR2 SQIVND (reference sequence). In DNA, the CDR3 is TGTGCCAGTAGCACCGGGGGAGGGAACTATGGCTACACCTTC. The encoded protein is CASSTGGGNYGYTF.

The genes are TRBV5-1 and TRBJ1-1; no clear D. The CDR3 extends over 16 amino acids. Looked up from germline, CDR1 is SGHRS and CDR2 is YFSETQ. Trimming cost V 0 bases and J 3 bases, with 15 bases left between them. Written as DNA, the CDR3 is TGCGCCAGCAGCTTGGGGCAGTCTCTCCCTGACACTGAAGCTTTCTTT. Its translation: CASSLGQSLPDTEAFF.

The chain uses TRBV28 and TRBJ2-7; 8 nucleotides match TRBD2. CDR3 length: 15 amino acids. The J segment lost 0 bases and the V segment lost 4 bases, leaving 5 bases of the junction unmatched. The germline V gene has CDR1 MDHEN and CDR2 SYDVKM. CDR3 sequence reads: CASSSPSGGSYEQYF. DNA of the CDR3: TGTGCCAGCAGTTCCCCCAGCGGGGGCTCCTACGAGCAGTACTTC.

This chain links TRBV29-1 with TRBJ1-6; 7 positions agree with TRBD1. Unmatched junction bases numbered 12, after V lost 0 bases and J lost 10 bases. The germline V gene has CDR1 SQVTM and CDR2 ANQGSEA. The CDR3 has 16 amino acids. CDR3 in DNA: TGCAGCGTTGAAGATATTGGGACAGCCCGCTACTCACCCCTCCACTTT. Its translation: CSVEDIGTARYSPLHF.

This chain uses TRBV7-2 with TRBJ1-1; D possibly corresponds to TRBD1 (5 bases). The germline gives CDR1 SGHTA, CDR2 FQGNSA. The CDR3 extends over 13 amino acids. V lost 5 bases and J lost 4, with 11 bases in between. Written as DNA, the CDR3 is TGTGCCAGCAGCCTACGACAGCGCACTGAAGCTTTCTTT. Its protein is CASSLRQRTEAFF.

V is TRBV4-1 and J is TRBJ1-6; D is uncertain. The V gene's germline CDR1 is MGHRA and CDR2 YSYEKL. Trimming removed 4 bases at V and 1 base at J, with 14 bases between. The length of the CDR3 is 17 residues. The CDR3 nucleotides read TGCGCCAGCAGCCCCGTAATCATCGGGTCCTATAATTCACCCCTCCACTTT. This translates into CASSPVIIGSYNSPLHF.

The chain has TRBV7-2 and TRBJ1-1; TRBD1 is a possible D gene (6 bases). From germline, CDR1 is SGHTA and CDR2 FQGNSA. The CDR3 extends over 16 amino acids. The ends were cut back, 2 bases at V and 1 base at J, with 14 bases in the middle. CDR3 in amino acids: CASSLNAGVWNTEAFF. The CDR3 DNA reads as TGTGCCAGCAGCTTAAACGCAGGGGTATGGAACACTGAAGCTTTCTTT. Full variable domain (rest looked up from reference TRBV7-2 and TRBJ1-1): GAGVSQSPSNKVTEKGKDVELRCDPISGHTALYWYRQSLGQGLEFLIYFQGNSAPDKSGLPSDRFSAERTGGSVSTLTIQRTQQEDSAVYLCASSLNAGVWNTEAFFGQGTRLTVV.

The rearrangement uses TRBV19 and TRBJ1-1, with D maybe TRBD1 (5 bases). The V and J ends lost 1 base and 4 bases respectively, with 10 bases between them. The CDR3 length is 14 residues. Germline V gene sequence: CDR1 LNHDA, CDR2 SQIVND (reference sequence). As DNA, the CDR3 is TGTGCCAGTAGTATAGTTGGGGGGGGCACTGAAGCTTTCTTT. Protein product: CASSIVGGGTEAFF.

This chain joins TRBV18 and TRBJ1-5, with a weak D call TRBD1 (5 bases). The CDR3 is 14 amino acids. Trimming cost V 3 bases and J 3 bases, with 9 bases left between them. Germline-derived CDR1 and CDR2 are KGHSH and LQKENI. The DNA of the CDR3 is TGTGCCAGCTCACCTCAGGGTTACAATCAGCCCCAGCATTTT. It codes for CASSPQGYNQPQHF.

This clone appeared many times. The chain recombines TRBV7-9 with TRBJ2-1, with 9 bases that match TRBD1. CDR1 and CDR2 from the germline V gene are SEHNR and FQNEAQ (reference sequence). With 6 bases clipped from V and 7 bases from J, the junction kept 10 bases outside the gene matches. CDR3 size: 15 residues. The chain's CDR3 is CASSSDRGSWNEQFF. In nucleotides, the CDR3 is TGTGCCAGCAGTTCGGACAGGGGATCGTGGAATGAGCAGTTCTTC.

This clone was seen more than once but under ten times. This chain uses TRBV15 with TRBJ2-5, with 8 bases fitting TRBD2. Germline V CDR1 and CDR2: LNHNV, YYDKDF (reference sequence). V was clipped by 1 base and J by 5 bases; unmatched bases: 12. This CDR3 is 17 amino acids long. The CDR3 nucleotides are TGTGCCACCAGCAGAGTATCGGTCGCGGGGGGCGGGGAGACCCAGTACTTC. Its translation: CATSRVSVAGGGETQYF. Drawing the rest from reference TRBV15 and TRBJ2-5, the complete variable domain is DAMVIQNPRYQVTQFGKPVTLSCSQTLNHNVMYWYQQKSSQAPKLLFHYYDKDFNNEADTPDNFQSRRPNTSFCFLDIRSPGLGDTAMYLCATSRVSVAGGGETQYFGPGTRLLVL.

This chain joins TRBV5-1 and TRBJ2-5; D gene unclear. The CDR3 sequence is 13 residues long. CDR1 is SGHRS and CDR2 is YFSETQ in the germline V gene. With 2 bases removed from V and 1 base from J, the gap between germline ends came to 6 bases. The CDR3 bases are TGCGCCAGCAGCTTCGGGTTCCAAGAGACCCAGTACTTC. This sequence encodes CASSFGFQETQYF. The variable domain in full, with the rest retrieved from reference TRBV5-1 and TRBJ2-5, is KAGVTQTPRYLIKTRGQQVTLSCSPISGHRSVSWYQQTPGQGLQFLFEYFSETQRNKGNFPGRFSGRQFSNSRSEMNVSTLELGDSALYLCASSFGFQETQYFGPGTRLLVL.

With regard to this clone: One junction end does not reproduce the germline sequence, and a read error may be involved. The chain is built from TRBV4-1 and TRBJ2-3; weak D call: TRBD2 (5 bases). This CDR3 has 14 residues. From germline, CDR1 is MGHRA and CDR2 YSYEKL. Here the CDR3 reads CASSQAEGTDTQYF. As DNA, the CDR3 is TGCGCCAGCAGTCAAGCAGAGGGAACAGATACGCAGTATTTT.

This rearrangement joins TRBV11-2 to TRBJ1-2, with D possibly TRBD1 on 6 matching bases. The germline gives CDR1 SGHAT, CDR2 FQNNGV. Trimming stripped 5 bases from V and 2 bases from J, with 12 bases between. The CDR3 is made up of 14 amino acids. For the CDR3, the DNA is TGTGCCAGCAGCCCCCCTACAGGGAACTATGGCTACACCTTC. Protein: CASSPPTGNYGYTF.

The genes are TRBV5-1 and TRBJ2-5; possible D gene TRBD2, 5 bases. V was shortened by 4 bases and J by 7 bases, with 17 bases between the two germline ends. Germline lookup yields CDR1 SGHRS and CDR2 YFSETQ. The CDR3 has 14 amino acids. The CDR3 region has the DNA TGCGCCAGCAGCGAACAGACGGTCGAGGGGACCCAGTACTTC. Amino acids: CASSEQTVEGTQYF.